The clone carrying this T cell receptor (beta chain) was seen a few times. CDR1 and CDR2 from the germline V gene are SGDLS and YYNGEE. This CDR3 has 14 residues. The germline V and J ends were trimmed by 3 bases and 3 bases, with 12 bases remaining between them. The source of the sample is a study of patients and donors after allogeneic stem cell transplantation. TCRdb fed the RT-PCR reads into MiXCR, producing one record per CDR3 protein. The repertoire holds some 880,000 distinct CDR3 sequences, with over 15% as singletons. Source material: blood, either unsorted or a sorted T cell fraction (not recorded which). The clonotype was recovered from a human donor who was either an allogeneic HSCT recipient or a stem cell or donor lymphocyte infusion donor (not recorded which). It is not recorded whose cells these are; they may come from a transplant donor. V and J are TRBV9 and TRBJ2-5; D possibly corresponds to TRBD1 (6 bases). The chain's CDR3 is CASSAEQGEETQYF. In nucleotides, the CDR3 is TGTGCCAGCAGCGCCGAACAGGGAGAAGAGACCCAGTACTTC. The whole variable domain, remainder taken from reference TRBV9 and TRBJ2-5, is DSGVTQTPKHLITATGQRVTLRCSPRSGDLSVYWYQQSLDQGLQFLIQYYNGEERAKGNILERFSAQQFPDLHSELNLSSLELGDSALYFCASSAEQGEETQYFGPGTRLLVL.